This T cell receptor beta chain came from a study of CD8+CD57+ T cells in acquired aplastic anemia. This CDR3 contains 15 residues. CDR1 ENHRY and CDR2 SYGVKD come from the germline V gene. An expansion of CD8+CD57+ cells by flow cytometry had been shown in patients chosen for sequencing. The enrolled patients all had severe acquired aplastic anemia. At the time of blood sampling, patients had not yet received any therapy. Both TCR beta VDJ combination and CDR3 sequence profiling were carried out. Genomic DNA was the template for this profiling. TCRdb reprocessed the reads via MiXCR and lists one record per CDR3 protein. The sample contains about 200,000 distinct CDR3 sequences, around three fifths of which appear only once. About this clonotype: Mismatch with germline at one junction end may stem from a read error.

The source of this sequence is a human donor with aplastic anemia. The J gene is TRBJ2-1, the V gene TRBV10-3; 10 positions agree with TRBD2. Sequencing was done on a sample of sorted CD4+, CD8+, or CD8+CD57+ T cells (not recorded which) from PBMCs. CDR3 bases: TGTGCCATCAGTTCTAGCGGGGGCCAGTACAATGAGCAGCTCTTC. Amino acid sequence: CAISSSGGQYNEQLF.